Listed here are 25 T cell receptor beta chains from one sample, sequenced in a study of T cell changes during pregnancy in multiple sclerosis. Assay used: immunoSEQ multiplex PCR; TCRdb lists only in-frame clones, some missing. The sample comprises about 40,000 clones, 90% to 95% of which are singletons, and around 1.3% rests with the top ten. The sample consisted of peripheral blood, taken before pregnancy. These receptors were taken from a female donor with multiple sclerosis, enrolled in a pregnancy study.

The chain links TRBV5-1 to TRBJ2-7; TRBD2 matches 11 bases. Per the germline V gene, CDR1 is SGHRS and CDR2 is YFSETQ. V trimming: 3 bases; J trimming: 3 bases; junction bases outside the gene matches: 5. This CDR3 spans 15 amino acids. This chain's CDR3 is CASSSGTSGIYEQYF. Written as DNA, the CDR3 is TGCGCCAGCAGCTCCGGGACTAGCGGAATCTACGAGCAGTACTTC. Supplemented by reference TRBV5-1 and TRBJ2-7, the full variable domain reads KAGVTQTPRYLIKTRGQQVTLSCSPISGHRSVSWYQQTPGQGLQFLFEYFSETQRNKGNFPGRFSGRQFSNSRSEMNVSTLELGDSALYLCASSSGTSGIYEQYFGPGTRLTVT.

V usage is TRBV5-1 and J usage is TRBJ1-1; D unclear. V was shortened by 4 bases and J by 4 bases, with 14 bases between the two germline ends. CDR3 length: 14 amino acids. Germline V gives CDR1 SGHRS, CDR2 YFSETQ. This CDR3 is CASSPLDKTTEAFF. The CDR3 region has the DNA TGCGCCAGCAGCCCCTTAGACAAGACCACTGAAGCTTTCTTT. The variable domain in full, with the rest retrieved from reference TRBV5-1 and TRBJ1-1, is KAGVTQTPRYLIKTRGQQVTLSCSPISGHRSVSWYQQTPGQGLQFLFEYFSETQRNKGNFPGRFSGRQFSNSRSEMNVSTLELGDSALYLCASSPLDKTTEAFFGQGTRLTVV.

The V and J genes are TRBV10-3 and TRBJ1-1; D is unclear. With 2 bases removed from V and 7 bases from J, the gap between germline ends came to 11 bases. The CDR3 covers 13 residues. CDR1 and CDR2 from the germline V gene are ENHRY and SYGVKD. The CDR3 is CAISEGQAIEAFF. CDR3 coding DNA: TGTGCCATCAGTGAGGGGCAGGCGATTGAAGCTTTCTTT.

CDR3 coding DNA: TGCGCCAGCAGCTTAGGTGGGGCCACTGAAGCTTTCTTT. Translated, it gives CASSLGGATEAFF. The J gene is TRBJ1-1, the V gene TRBV5-1, with D possibly TRBD1 on 5 matching bases. CDR3 size: 13 residues. Trimming removed 2 bases from V and 4 bases from J, with 9 bases in between. The germline CDR1 and CDR2 sequences are SGHRS and YFSETQ.

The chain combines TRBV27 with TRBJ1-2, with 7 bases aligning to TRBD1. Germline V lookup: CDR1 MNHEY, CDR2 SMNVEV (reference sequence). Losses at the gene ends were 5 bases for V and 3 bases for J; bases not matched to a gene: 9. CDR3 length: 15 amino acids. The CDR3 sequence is CASSPRRGGDYGYTF. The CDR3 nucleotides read TGTGCCAGCAGTCCGCGACGAGGGGGCGACTATGGCTACACCTTC.

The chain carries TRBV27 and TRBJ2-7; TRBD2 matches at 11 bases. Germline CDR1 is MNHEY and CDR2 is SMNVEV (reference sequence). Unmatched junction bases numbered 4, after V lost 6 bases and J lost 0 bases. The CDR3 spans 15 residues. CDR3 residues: CASRPSGRTSYEQYF. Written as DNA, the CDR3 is TGTGCCAGCAGACCTAGCGGGAGGACCTCCTACGAGCAGTACTTC.

CDR3 nucleotide sequence: TGTGCCAGCAGCTTATGGGCAGGGGAGTCAAATCAGCCCCAGCATTTT. This sequence encodes CASSLWAGESNQPQHF. The V gene is TRBV7-2, the J gene TRBJ1-5; D may be TRBD1 (6 bases). CDR1 SGHTA and CDR2 FQGNSA come from the germline V gene. V was cut by 2 bases and J by 4 bases, with 15 bases left in between. The length of the CDR3 is 16 residues.

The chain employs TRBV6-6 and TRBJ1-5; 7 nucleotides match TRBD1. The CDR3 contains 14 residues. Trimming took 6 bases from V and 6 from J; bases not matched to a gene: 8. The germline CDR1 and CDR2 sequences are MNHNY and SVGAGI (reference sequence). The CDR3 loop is CASSPTGAGQPQHF. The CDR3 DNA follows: TGTGCCAGCAGCCCCACAGGGGCAGGTCAGCCCCAGCATTTT.

The chain's CDR3 is CASKGTSGGGDTQYF. CDR3 coding DNA: TGCGCCAGCAAGGGGACTAGCGGAGGGGGGGATACGCAGTATTTT. This chain joins TRBV10-2 and TRBJ2-3; 11 bases are shared with TRBD2. CDR3 size: 15 residues. J gave up 6 bases and V 7 bases, and 9 bases lay outside the gene matches. Germline V gene data show CDR1 as WSHSY and CDR2 as SAAADI.

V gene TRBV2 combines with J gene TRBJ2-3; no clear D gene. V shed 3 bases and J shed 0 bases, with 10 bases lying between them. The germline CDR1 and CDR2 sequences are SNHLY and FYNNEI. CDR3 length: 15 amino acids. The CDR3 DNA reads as TGTGCCAGCAGTGATGGCAGGTATAGCACAGATACGCAGTATTTT. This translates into CASSDGRYSTDTQYF.

The CDR3 reads CAGGRTGRETNEKLFF. Written as DNA, the CDR3 is TGTGCCGGGGGACGGACAGGAAGGGAAACTAATGAAAAACTGTTTTTT. The rearrangement joins TRBV30 to TRBJ1-4; 7 bases align to TRBD1. The CDR3 extends over 16 amino acids. With 8 bases clipped from V and 1 base from J, the junction kept 13 bases outside the gene matches. Per germline, CDR1 GTSNPN and CDR2 SVGIG (reference sequence). Supplemented by reference TRBV30 and TRBJ1-4, the full variable domain reads SQTIHQWPATLVQPVGSPLSLECTVEGTSNPNLYWYRQAAGRGLQLLFYSVGIGQISSEVPQNLSASRPQDRQFILSSKKLLLSDSGFYLCAGGRTGRETNEKLFFGSGTQLSVL.

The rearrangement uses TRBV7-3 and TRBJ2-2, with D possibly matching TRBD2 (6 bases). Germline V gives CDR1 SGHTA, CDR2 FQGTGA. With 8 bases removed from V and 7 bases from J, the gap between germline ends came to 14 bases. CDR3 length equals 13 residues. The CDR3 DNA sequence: TGTGCCAGCGGGGGGACGGGCGGCGGGGAGCTGTTTTTT. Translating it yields CASGGTGGGELFF. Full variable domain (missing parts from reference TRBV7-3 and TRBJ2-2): GAGVSQTPSNKVTEKGKYVELRCDPISGHTALYWYRQSLGQGPEFLIYFQGTGAADDSGLPNDRFFAVRPEGSVSTLKIQRTERGDSAVYLCASGGTGGGELFFGEGSRLTVL.

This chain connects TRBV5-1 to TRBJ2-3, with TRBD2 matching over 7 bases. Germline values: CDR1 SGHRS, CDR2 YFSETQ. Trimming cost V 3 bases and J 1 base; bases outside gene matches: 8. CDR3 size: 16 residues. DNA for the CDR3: TGCGCCAGCAGCTGGGGGGGAGGGGCCCGCACAGATACGCAGTATTTT. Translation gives CASSWGGGARTDTQYF.

The CDR3 bases are TGTGCCAGCAGCTTTAGGGGGCAGACCGGGGAGCTGTTTTTT. Translating gives CASSFRGQTGELFF. The rearrangement joins TRBV7-9 to TRBJ2-2, with TRBD1 matching over 7 bases. The germline V gene encodes CDR1 SEHNR and CDR2 FQNEAQ (reference sequence). CDR3 length equals 14 residues. With V trimmed by 3 bases and J by 5 bases, 3 bases remained unmatched.

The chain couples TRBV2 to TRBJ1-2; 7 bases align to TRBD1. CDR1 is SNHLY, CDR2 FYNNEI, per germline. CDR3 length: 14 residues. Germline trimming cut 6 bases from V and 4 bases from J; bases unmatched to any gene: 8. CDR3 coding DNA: TGTGCCAGCAGGGAACAGGGGAACTCCTATGGCTACACCTTC. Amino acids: CASREQGNSYGYTF.

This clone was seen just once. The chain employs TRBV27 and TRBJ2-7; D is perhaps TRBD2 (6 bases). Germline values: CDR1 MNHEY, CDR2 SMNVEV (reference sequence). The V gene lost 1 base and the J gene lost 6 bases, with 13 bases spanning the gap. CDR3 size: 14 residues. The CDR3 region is CASSLYRESSEQYF. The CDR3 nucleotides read TGTGCCAGCAGTTTATATCGGGAGTCGTCCGAGCAGTACTTC.

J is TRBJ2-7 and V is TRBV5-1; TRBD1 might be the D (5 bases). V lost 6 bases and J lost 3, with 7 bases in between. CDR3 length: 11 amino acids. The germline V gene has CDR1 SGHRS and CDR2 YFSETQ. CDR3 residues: CASKGNYEQYF. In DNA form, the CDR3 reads TGCGCCAGCAAGGGGAACTACGAGCAGTACTTC. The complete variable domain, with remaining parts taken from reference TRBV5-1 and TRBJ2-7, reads KAGVTQTPRYLIKTRGQQVTLSCSPISGHRSVSWYQQTPGQGLQFLFEYFSETQRNKGNFPGRFSGRQFSNSRSEMNVSTLELGDSALYLCASKGNYEQYFGPGTRLTVT.

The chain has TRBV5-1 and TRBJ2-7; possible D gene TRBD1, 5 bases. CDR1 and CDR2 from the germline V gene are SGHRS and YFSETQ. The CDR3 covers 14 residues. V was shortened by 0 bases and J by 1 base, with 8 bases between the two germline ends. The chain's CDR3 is CASSLVPGSYEQYF. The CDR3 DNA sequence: TGCGCCAGCAGCTTGGTTCCAGGGTCCTACGAGCAGTACTTC. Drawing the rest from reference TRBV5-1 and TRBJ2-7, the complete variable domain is KAGVTQTPRYLIKTRGQQVTLSCSPISGHRSVSWYQQTPGQGLQFLFEYFSETQRNKGNFPGRFSGRQFSNSRSEMNVSTLELGDSALYLCASSLVPGSYEQYFGPGTRLTVT.

CDR3 in DNA: TGCGCCAGCAGCCAAGGAGGGTATAGCAATCAGCCCCAGCATTTT. Its translation is CASSQGGYSNQPQHF. J is TRBJ1-5 and V is TRBV4-1; D uncertain. The CDR3 has 15 amino acids. Germline V gene sequence: CDR1 MGHRA, CDR2 YSYEKL. The V gene lost 1 base and the J gene lost 0 bases, with 7 bases spanning the gap.

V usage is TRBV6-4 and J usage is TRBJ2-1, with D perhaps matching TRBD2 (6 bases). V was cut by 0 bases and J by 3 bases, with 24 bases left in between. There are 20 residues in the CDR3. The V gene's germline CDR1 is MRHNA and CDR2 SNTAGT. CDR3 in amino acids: CASSDSNRIPLATLYNEQFF. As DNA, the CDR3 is TGTGCCAGCAGTGACTCGAATCGGATCCCGCTAGCGACCCTCTACAATGAGCAGTTCTTC.

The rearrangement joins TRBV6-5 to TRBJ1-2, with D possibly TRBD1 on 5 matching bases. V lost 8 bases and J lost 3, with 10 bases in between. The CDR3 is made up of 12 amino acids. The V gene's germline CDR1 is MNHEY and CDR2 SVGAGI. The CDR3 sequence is CASVGPHYGYTF. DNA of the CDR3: TGTGCCAGCGTGGGGCCCCACTATGGCTACACCTTC.

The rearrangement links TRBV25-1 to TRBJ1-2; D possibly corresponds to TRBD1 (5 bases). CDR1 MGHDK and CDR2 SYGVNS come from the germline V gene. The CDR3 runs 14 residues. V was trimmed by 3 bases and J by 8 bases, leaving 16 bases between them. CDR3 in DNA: TGTGCCAGCAGTGATCCGGCAGGGTGGGGAGGCTACACCTTC. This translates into CASSDPAGWGGYTF.

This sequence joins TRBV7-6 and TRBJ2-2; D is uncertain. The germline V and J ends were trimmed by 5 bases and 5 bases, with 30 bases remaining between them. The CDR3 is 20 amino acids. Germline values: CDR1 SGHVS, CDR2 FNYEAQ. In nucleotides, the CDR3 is TGTGCCAGCAGCCTATTAATCACTCCGATAACGAACCCTAGGACCGGGGAGCTGTTTTTT. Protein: CASSLLITPITNPRTGELFF. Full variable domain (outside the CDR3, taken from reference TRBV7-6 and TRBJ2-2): GAGVSQSPRYKVTKRGQDVALRCDPISGHVSLYWYRQALGQGPEFLTYFNYEAQQDKSGLPNDRFSAERPEGSISTLTIQRTEQRDSAMYRCASSLLITPITNPRTGELFFGEGSRLTVL.

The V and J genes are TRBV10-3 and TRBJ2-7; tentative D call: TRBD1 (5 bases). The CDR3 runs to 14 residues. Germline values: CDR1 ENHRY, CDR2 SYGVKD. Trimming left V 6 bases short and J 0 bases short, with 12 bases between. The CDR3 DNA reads TGTGCCATCAGGTGGGGCGGCAGCTCCTACGAGCAGTACTTC. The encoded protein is CAIRWGGSSYEQYF.

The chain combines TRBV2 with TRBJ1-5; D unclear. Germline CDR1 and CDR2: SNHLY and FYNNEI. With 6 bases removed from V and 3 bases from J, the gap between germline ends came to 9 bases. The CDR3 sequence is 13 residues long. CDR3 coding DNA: TGTGCCAGCAGGGGCACCCCCAATCAGCCCCAGCATTTT. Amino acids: CASRGTPNQPQHF.